A single sample gave rise to the 24 T cell receptor beta chains below, sequenced in a study of T cells in Graves' hyperthyroidism and ophthalmopathy. TCR beta CDR3 sequences were amplified from RNA transcripts. First-round RT-PCR of the TCR CDR3 relied on the HTBI primer set. A single record per CDR3 protein comes from TCRdb applying MiXCR to the multiplex PCR reads. This table has some 460,000 distinct CDR3 sequences, 15% to 18% appearing once. The material sequenced was blood. All receptors derive from a woman aged 18-35 years with Graves' hyperthyroidism.

This clonotype appeared many times. The CDR3 region has the DNA TGTGCCAGCAGCTTGGGGGCGTCAGGCCGCTATGGCTACACCTTC. It encodes CASSLGASGRYGYTF. The rearrangement uses TRBV5-8 and TRBJ1-2, with D hard to call. V dropped 0 bases and J dropped 4 bases, with 13 bases sitting between them. Per the germline V gene, CDR1 is SGHTS and CDR2 is YDEGEE. The CDR3 runs to 15 residues.

In its sample, this clonotype was seen many times. The genes are TRBV20-1 and TRBJ2-7; TRBD1 or TRBD2 may be the D gene (5 bases each). CDR3 length: 14 amino acids. Between the trimmed V and J ends, which lost 4 bases and 6 bases, there was a span of 19 bases. CDR1 and CDR2 from the germline V gene are DFQATT and SNEGSKA (reference sequence). The CDR3 coding sequence is TGCAGTGCTATCCCGGGACCCGAACGAGCCGAGCAGTACTTC. Its protein product is CSAIPGPERAEQYF.

This clonotype has ten or more counts. V is TRBV10-3 and J is TRBJ1-6; D might be TRBD1 (6 bases). The length of the CDR3 is 18 residues. Trimming took off 3 bases at V and 3 bases at J, with 18 bases between the two ends. Germline CDR1 is ENHRY and CDR2 is SYGVKD. DNA for the CDR3: TGTGCCATCAGTGATCCCGCAGGGGTAGAAAGCTATAATTCACCCCTCCACTTT. Its translation: CAISDPAGVESYNSPLHF.

This clonotype was seen at least ten times. The chain joins TRBV7-3 to TRBJ2-3; D might be TRBD1 (6 bases). V was cut by 3 bases and J by 2 bases, with 12 bases left in between. The CDR3 has 15 residues. The germline V gene has CDR1 SGHTA and CDR2 FQGTGA. DNA of the CDR3: TGTGCCAGCAGCTTGGACAGCAGCCCCACAGATACGCAGTATTTT. Translation gives CASSLDSSPTDTQYF.

This clonotype has ten or more counts. The chain employs TRBV11-2 and TRBJ2-5; the D gene is possibly TRBD1 (6 bases). Trimming left V 5 bases short and J 2 bases short, with 15 bases between. Germline V CDR1 and CDR2: SGHAT, FQNNGV. This CDR3 is built from 15 residues. Here the CDR3 DNA reads TGTGCCAGCAGCACCACCCTGACAGGTCAAGAGACCCAGTACTTC. This gives the protein CASSTTLTGQETQYF.

This clonotype was picked up many times. The gene calls are TRBV11-2 and TRBJ2-1; TRBD2 aligns across 7 bases. The trim removed 2 bases at V and 8 bases at J, leaving 9 bases unmatched. The CDR3 is 15 residues long. CDR1 SGHAT and CDR2 FQNNGV come from the germline V gene. The CDR3 protein is CASSLWAGVRDEQFF. DNA for the CDR3: TGTGCCAGCAGCTTATGGGCGGGGGTTCGGGATGAGCAGTTCTTC.

V gene TRBV7-9 combines with J gene TRBJ1-5, with 7 bases identical to TRBD1. The CDR3 spans 15 residues. The germline CDR1 and CDR2 sequences are SEHNR and FQNEAQ (reference sequence). Trimming cost V 3 bases and J 5 bases; bases outside gene matches: 7. The DNA for the CDR3 is TGTGCCAGCAGCTTTTGGGGGACAGAGCATCAGCCCCAGCATTTT. As protein: CASSFWGTEHQPQHF.

This clonotype was counted once. The chain employs TRBV11-2 and TRBJ1-1; 10 bases map to TRBD1. This CDR3 has 14 amino acids. J was trimmed by 10 bases and V by 4 bases; bases with no gene match: 9. Per the germline V gene, CDR1 is SGHAT and CDR2 is FQNNGV. The CDR3 loop reads CASSYRTGGSSAFF. For the CDR3, the DNA is TGTGCCAGCAGCTACCGGACAGGGGGTTCCTCAGCTTTCTTT. The entire variable domain, with the rest obtained from reference TRBV11-2 and TRBJ1-1, is as follows: EAGVAQSPRYKIIEKRQSVAFWCNPISGHATLYWYQQILGQGPKLLIQFQNNGVVDDSQLPKDRFSAERLKGVDSTLKIQPAKLEDSAVYLCASSYRTGGSSAFFGQGTRLTVV.

This clonotype was seen many times. The rearrangement joins TRBV3-1 to TRBJ1-3, with D perhaps matching TRBD1 (5 bases). V gave up 7 bases and J gave up 0 bases, with 7 bases separating them. The CDR3 runs 13 residues. Germline-derived CDR1 and CDR2 are LGHDT and YNNKEL (reference sequence). CDR3 residues: CASTGSSGNTIYF. The CDR3 coding sequence is TGTGCCAGCACAGGGAGCTCTGGAAACACCATATATTTT.

Many counts were recorded for this clonotype. The chain is built from TRBV20-1 and TRBJ1-1; no clear D gene. CDR3 size: 13 residues. Germline values: CDR1 DFQATT, CDR2 SNEGSKA (reference sequence). Trimming pared 2 bases from V and 1 base from J, leaving 8 bases between. CDR3 coding DNA: TGCAGTGCTAGAATAGGCCGGAACACTGAAGCTTTCTTT. Translating gives CSARIGRNTEAFF.

This clonotype has ten or more counts. The chain uses TRBV18 and TRBJ1-2; no definite D call. The germline gives CDR1 KGHSH, CDR2 LQKENI. The CDR3 has 14 amino acids. V was trimmed by 2 bases and J by 5 bases, leaving 12 bases between them. CDR3 DNA: TGTGCCAGCTCACCAGCGTTGCCAGTTTATGGCTACACCTTC. This codes for CASSPALPVYGYTF.

This clonotype was observed many times. As DNA, the CDR3 is TGTGCCAGCAGCACAAATTACAGAATGGATCAGCCCCAGCATTTT. Protein product: CASSTNYRMDQPQHF. This sequence joins TRBV7-8 and TRBJ1-5; unclear D gene. Germline lookup yields CDR1 SGHVS and CDR2 FQNEAQ. With 5 bases removed from V and 5 bases from J, the gap between germline ends came to 16 bases. The CDR3 extends over 15 amino acids.

This clonotype was observed at least ten times. The rearrangement uses TRBV7-8 and TRBJ2-1; 9 bases match TRBD2. Per the germline V gene, CDR1 is SGHVS and CDR2 is FQNEAQ. The length of the CDR3 is 18 residues. Trimming took 1 base from V and 0 from J; bases not matched to a gene: 7. The CDR3 protein is CASSLVRLAGFSYNEQFF. For the CDR3, the DNA is TGTGCCAGCAGCTTAGTCCGCCTAGCGGGGTTCTCCTACAATGAGCAGTTCTTC.

This clonotype was picked up many times. V usage is TRBV27 and J usage is TRBJ2-3; D is perhaps TRBD1 (7 bases). The CDR3 extends over 15 amino acids. Trimming shortened V by 6 bases and J by 3 bases, and 16 bases separated the two germline ends. Per the germline V gene, CDR1 is MNHEY and CDR2 is SMNVEV (reference sequence). This CDR3 is CASRDQPGGTDTQYF. CDR3 in DNA: TGTGCCAGCAGGGACCAACCAGGGGGGACAGATACGCAGTATTTT.

The chain uses TRBV18 and TRBJ1-4, with TRBD1 matching 7 bases. The CDR3 has 17 amino acids. Trimming removed 3 bases from V and 0 bases from J; junction bases left unmatched: 7. Germline V gene lookup returns CDR1 KGHSH and CDR2 LQKENI. CDR3 bases: TGTGCCAGCTCACCGGGACAGCTACTCGCAACTAATGAAAAACTGTTTTTT. This encodes CASSPGQLLATNEKLFF.

In its sample, this clonotype was seen many times. The chain links TRBV6-1 to TRBJ1-4, with D possibly matching TRBD1 (6 bases). The ends were cut back, 8 bases at V and 2 bases at J, with 15 bases in the middle. CDR1 and CDR2 (germline): MNHNS, SASEGT. The CDR3 spans 15 residues. The CDR3 is CASGVRGATNEKLFF. CDR3 sequence (DNA): TGTGCCAGCGGGGTGAGGGGGGCGACTAATGAAAAACTGTTTTTT.

This clonotype has ten or more counts. This rearrangement joins TRBV6-1 to TRBJ1-1; 7 bases align to TRBD1. Losses at the gene ends were 3 bases for V and 5 bases for J; bases not matched to a gene: 6. The CDR3 loop spans 14 amino acids. Germline V CDR1 and CDR2: MNHNS, SASEGT. CDR3 amino acids: CASSELTGRTEAFF. The CDR3 region has the DNA TGTGCCAGCAGTGAGCTGACAGGGAGGACTGAAGCTTTCTTT.

This clonotype was counted ten times or more. The J gene is TRBJ2-5, the V gene TRBV5-1; 8 positions match TRBD1. Germline V gene data show CDR1 as SGHRS and CDR2 as YFSETQ. With 0 bases clipped from V and 4 bases from J, the junction kept 8 bases outside the gene matches. The CDR3 covers 16 residues. DNA of the CDR3: TGCGCCAGCAGCTTGGGACAGGGGATGGCCCCAGAGACCCAGTACTTC. This gives the protein CASSLGQGMAPETQYF. The full variable domain, rest sourced from reference TRBV5-1 and TRBJ2-5, is KAGVTQTPRYLIKTRGQQVTLSCSPISGHRSVSWYQQTPGQGLQFLFEYFSETQRNKGNFPGRFSGRQFSNSRSEMNVSTLELGDSALYLCASSLGQGMAPETQYFGPGTRLLVL.

This clonotype was observed a handful of times. This chain joins TRBV5-1 and TRBJ2-6, with D perhaps matching TRBD1 (6 bases). The CDR3 length is 17 residues. CDR1 is SGHRS and CDR2 is YFSETQ in the germline V gene. Deletions cut 2 bases from V and 0 bases from J, with 12 bases between. In DNA, the CDR3 is TGCGCCAGCAGCTTTGGTGGACAGTCCTCTGGGGCCAACGTCCTGACTTTC. Translated: CASSFGGQSSGANVLTF.

This clonotype was counted many times. The chain couples TRBV12-3 or TRBV12-4 to TRBJ1-3, with D possibly matching TRBD1 (5 bases). The CDR3 totals 14 residues. Deletions cut 5 bases from V and 4 bases from J, with 12 bases between. As DNA, the CDR3 is TGTGCCAGCAGTCCTCCCGGGGCAGGAAACACCATATATTTT. This sequence encodes CASSPPGAGNTIYF.

This clonotype has ten or more counts. This sequence joins TRBV19 and TRBJ2-7; tentatively, D is TRBD2 (6 bases). The V end lost 6 bases, the J end lost 3 bases, and 18 bases lay between the germline ends. Germline CDR1 and CDR2: LNHDA and SQIVND (reference sequence). The CDR3 consists of 15 residues. Written as DNA, the CDR3 is TGTGCCAGTAGGCCAGCTAGCGCTGATCTCTACGAGCAGTACTTC. Protein product: CASRPASADLYEQYF.

This clonotype was seen a handful of times. This rearrangement joins TRBV13 to TRBJ2-6, with TRBD2 matching 9 bases. The CDR3 totals 18 residues. V dropped 4 bases and J dropped 2; count of bases not matched to a gene: 9. The germline CDR1 and CDR2 sequences are PRHDT and FYEKMQ (reference sequence). The chain's CDR3 is CASSSEIAGETGANVLTF. Written as DNA, the CDR3 is TGTGCCAGCAGCTCCGAGATAGCGGGGGAAACTGGGGCCAACGTCCTGACTTTC.

This clonotype has a count of ten or more. The chain has TRBV11-1 and TRBJ2-5, with D possibly matching TRBD1 (6 bases). Germline V gene lookup returns CDR1 SGHAT and CDR2 FQDESV (reference sequence). With 2 bases removed from V and 5 bases from J, the gap between germline ends came to 12 bases. The CDR3 sequence is 14 residues long. The CDR3 protein is CASSLSTGKETQYF. The CDR3, as DNA: TGTGCCAGCAGCTTATCCACAGGGAAGGAGACCCAGTACTTC.

This clonotype was seen repeatedly, ten times or more. In DNA, the CDR3 is TGTGCCAGCAGTTACGAACTGGGGGTGGTCGAAAAACTGTTTTTT. Protein product: CASSYELGVVEKLFF. The V call is TRBV6-5, the J call TRBJ1-4; possibly TRBD1 for D (5 bases). CDR1 MNHEY and CDR2 SVGAGI come from the germline V gene. V was clipped by 2 bases and J by 8 bases, with 15 bases between them. The CDR3 contains 15 residues.